This T cell receptor (beta chain) stems from a study of OX40 agonist ivuxolimab in advanced cancers. Patients who had autoimmune disease history or got systemic immunosuppression were left out. Details on this clone: Its antigen is unknown.

TCRdb keeps only in-frame clones here, not all; method: immunoSEQ multiplex PCR. Of tens of thousands of clones in the sample, roughly 90% were seen once. The study's findings and limits: It was not determined which antigens were specifically recognized by the peripheral T cells that had undergone clonal expansion. There were, on average, more expanded clones in CD8+ T cells than in CD4+. Certain nonresponding patients likewise had low normalized T-cell clonal expansion.

CDR1 is SGHVS and CDR2 is FQNEAQ in the germline V gene. The germline V and J ends were trimmed by 6 bases and 2 bases, with 14 bases remaining between them. The CDR3 consists of 15 residues. The rearrangement joins TRBV7-8 to TRBJ1-5, with D tentatively TRBD1 (6 bases). The receptor comes from an adult with an advanced solid tumor such as melanoma, head and neck, liver or kidney cancer. The sequences come from CD4+ or CD8+ T cells sorted from blood, collected in a trial of the OX40 agonist ivuxolimab. The CDR3 region has the DNA TGTGCCAGCAGACCAAATCGACAGGGCAATCAGCCCCAGCATTTT. This codes for CASRPNRQGNQPQHF.